A single sample gave rise to the 9 T cell receptor beta chains below, sequenced in a study of blood T cell repertoires in COVID-19. Profiling relied on immunoSEQ multiplex PCR, and the TCRdb table lists in-frame clones only, not all of them. This sample has 250,000 or so clones; 70% to 90% occur once, and the top ten carry 5% to 7.5%. The material sequenced was PBMCs or T cells enriched from blood (not recorded which). The origin of the receptors is a woman aged 45-60 years who had been exposed to COVID-19.

Note on this clone: One end of the junction varies from germline; a read error may be responsible. CDR3 in DNA: TGTGCCAGCAGCGAAGGGCGGGGGAGAGGGCACACCATATATTTT. Amino acids: CASSEGRGRGHTIYF. The gene calls are TRBV6-1 and TRBJ1-3; TRBD1 might be the D (5 bases). Germline CDR1 reads MNHNS; CDR2 reads SASEGT. The CDR3 runs to 15 residues.

The V call is TRBV14, the J call TRBJ1-1; a possible D gene is TRBD1 (6 bases). CDR1 SGHDN and CDR2 FVKESK come from the germline V gene. The length of the CDR3 is 15 residues. The V gene lost 3 bases and the J gene lost 3 bases, with 14 bases spanning the gap. CDR3 amino acids: CASSQVTGRHTEAFF. The CDR3 region has the DNA TGTGCCAGCAGCCAGGTTACAGGGCGACACACTGAAGCTTTCTTT.

This chain links TRBV3-1 (or the pseudogene TRBV3-2) with TRBJ1-2; D possibly corresponds to TRBD1 (5 bases). This CDR3 has 15 amino acids. Germline V CDR1 and CDR2: LGHDT, YNNKEL (reference sequence). Trimming removed 3 bases from V and 5 bases from J, with 16 bases in between. The CDR3 is CASSHQGRSYYGYTF. The CDR3 DNA is TGTGCCAGCAGCCACCAGGGTCGCTCCTATTATGGCTACACCTTC.

CDR3 bases: TGTGCCAGCAGTTCGAGGACAGGGCTAATTGAGGTCTACGAGCAGTACTTC. The encoded protein is CASSSRTGLIEVYEQYF. This chain links TRBV27 with TRBJ2-7; 8 bases match TRBD1. The CDR3 has 17 amino acids. CDR1 MNHEY and CDR2 SMNVEV come from the germline V gene (reference sequence). V shed 4 bases, J shed 3 bases, and the junction held 14 bases outside the gene matches.

This chain links TRBV19 with TRBJ2-7; possibly TRBD1 for D (5 bases). The CDR3 runs to 13 residues. Trimming took 6 bases from V and 5 from J, leaving 14 bases between them. Germline CDR1 reads LNHDA; CDR2 reads SQIVND (reference sequence). The CDR3 DNA reads TGTGCCAGTAGCCCGGCTAAGGGGAACGAGCAGTACTTC. As protein: CASSPAKGNEQYF. The full variable domain, its missing parts supplied by reference TRBV19 and TRBJ2-7, is DGGITQSPKYLFRKEGQNVTLSCEQNLNHDAMYWYRQDPGQGLRLIYYSQIVNDFQKGDIAEGYSVSREKKESFPLTVTSAQKNPTAFYLCASSPAKGNEQYFGPGTRLTVT.

The chain links TRBV5-6 to TRBJ1-5; TRBD1 might be the D (5 bases). This CDR3 region has 13 residues. The ends were cut back, 3 bases at V and 12 bases at J, with 16 bases in the middle. Germline values: CDR1 SGHDT, CDR2 YYEEEE. Here the CDR3 reads CASSSSGGVNQHF. DNA for the CDR3: TGTGCCAGCAGCTCGTCCGGGGGAGTCAACCAGCATTTT.

This sequence joins TRBV7-6 and TRBJ2-1; 8 bases align to TRBD2. The germline V gene has CDR1 SGHVS and CDR2 FNYEAQ. Trimming removed 5 bases from V and 7 bases from J; junction bases left unmatched: 13. This CDR3 has 16 residues. DNA of the CDR3: TGTGCCAGCAGCCCCCTTGGAGCGGGGGTCCCTAATGAGCAGTTCTTC. Amino acids: CASSPLGAGVPNEQFF.

The chain couples TRBV7-8 to TRBJ1-2; the match to TRBD1 covers 8 bases. Germline V gives CDR1 SGHVS, CDR2 FQNEAQ. CDR3 size: 18 residues. Germline trimming cut 1 base from V and 3 bases from J; bases unmatched to any gene: 13. The CDR3, as DNA: TGTGCCAGCAGCTTAGTTGGTCTGGGGCAGGGGGCGGACTATGGCTACACCTTC. Protein sequence: CASSLVGLGQGADYGYTF.

The J gene is TRBJ2-6, the V gene TRBV14; D possibly corresponds to TRBD2 (6 bases). Trimming left V 1 base short and J 1 base short, with 14 bases between. The CDR3 covers 18 residues. Germline lookup yields CDR1 SGHDN and CDR2 FVKESK. DNA of the CDR3: TGTGCCAGCAGCCAAGTAATGGCGGGATTGTCTGGGGCCAACGTCCTGACTTTC. Translating it yields CASSQVMAGLSGANVLTF.